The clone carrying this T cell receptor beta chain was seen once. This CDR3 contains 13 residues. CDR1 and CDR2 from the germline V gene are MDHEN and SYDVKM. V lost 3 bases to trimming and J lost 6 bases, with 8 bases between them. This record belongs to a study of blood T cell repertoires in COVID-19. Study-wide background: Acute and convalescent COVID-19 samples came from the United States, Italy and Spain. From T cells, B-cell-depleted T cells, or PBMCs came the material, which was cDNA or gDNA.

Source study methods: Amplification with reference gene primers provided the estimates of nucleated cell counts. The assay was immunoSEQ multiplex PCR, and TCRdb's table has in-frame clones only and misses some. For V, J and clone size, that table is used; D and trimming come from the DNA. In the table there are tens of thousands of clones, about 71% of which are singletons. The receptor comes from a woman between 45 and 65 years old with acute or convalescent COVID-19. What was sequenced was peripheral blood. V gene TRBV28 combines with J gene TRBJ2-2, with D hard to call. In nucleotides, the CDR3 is TGTGCCAGCAGTTTGGTGGGCGCCGGGGAGCTGTTTTTT. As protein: CASSLVGAGELFF.